The T cell receptor (beta chain) described here comes from a study of molecular identifiers for immune sequencing clone quantification. Each CDR3 protein is one row after TCRdb ran MiXCR on the PCR reads. The sample records about 630,000 distinct CDR3 sequences, over 25% being singletons. CDR3 length: 15 amino acids. Germline V gene sequence: CDR1 SGHTA, CDR2 FQGNSA. On this clonotype: A read error may account for a junction end that differs from germline.

What was sequenced was naive CD8+ T cells from blood, with Jurkat cell RNA spiked in. Specified subset: FACS-sorted CD8+CD4-CCR7+CD45RA+ naive T cells. The sequence was obtained from a human donor in good health. Some libraries in this study had Jurkat cell RNA spiked in. The rearrangement uses TRBV7-2 and TRBJ1-5; D perhaps matches TRBD1 (6 bases). CDR3 coding DNA: TGTGCCAGCAGCTCTCAGGGGTATAGCGATCAGCCCCAGCATTTT. Translated, it gives CASSSQGYSDQPQHF.